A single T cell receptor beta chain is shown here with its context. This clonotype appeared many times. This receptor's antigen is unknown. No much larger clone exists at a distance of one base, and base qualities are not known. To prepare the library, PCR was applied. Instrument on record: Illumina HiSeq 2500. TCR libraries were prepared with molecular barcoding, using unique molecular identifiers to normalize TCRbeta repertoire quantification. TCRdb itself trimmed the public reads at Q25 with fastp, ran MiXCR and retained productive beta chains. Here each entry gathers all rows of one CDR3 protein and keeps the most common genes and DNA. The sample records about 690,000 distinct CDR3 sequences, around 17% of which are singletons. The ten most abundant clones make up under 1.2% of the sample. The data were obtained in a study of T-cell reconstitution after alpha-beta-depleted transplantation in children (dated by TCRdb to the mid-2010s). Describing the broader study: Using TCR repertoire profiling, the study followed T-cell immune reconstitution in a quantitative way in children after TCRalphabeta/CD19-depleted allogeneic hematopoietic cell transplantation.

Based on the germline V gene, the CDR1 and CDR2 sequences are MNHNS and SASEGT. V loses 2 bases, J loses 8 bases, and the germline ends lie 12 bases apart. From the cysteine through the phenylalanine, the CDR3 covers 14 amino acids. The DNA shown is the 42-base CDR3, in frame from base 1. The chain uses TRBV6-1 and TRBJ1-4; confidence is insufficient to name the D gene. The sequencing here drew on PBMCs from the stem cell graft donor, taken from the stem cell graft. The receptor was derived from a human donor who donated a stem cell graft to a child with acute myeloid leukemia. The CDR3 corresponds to CASSERFREEKLFF. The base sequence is TGTGCCAGCAGTGAAAGGTTTCGAGAGGAAAAACTGTTTTTT.